Listed here are 9 T cell receptor beta chains from one sample, sequenced in a study of T cell changes during pregnancy in multiple sclerosis. TCRdb's copy holds only in-frame clones and misses some; the assay was immunoSEQ multiplex PCR. The table lists some 110,000 clones, about 90% of them singletons, with 1.5% to 1.9% in the top ten. The specimen comprised peripheral blood, sampled in the third trimester of pregnancy. Every receptor here comes from a female donor with multiple sclerosis, enrolled in a pregnancy study.

In its sample, this clone was seen once. The V call is TRBV6-1, the J call TRBJ1-3, with a weak D call TRBD1 (5 bases). The V gene lost 6 bases and the J gene lost 0 bases, with 12 bases spanning the gap. CDR1 and CDR2 from the germline V gene are MNHNS and SASEGT. This CDR3 region has 15 residues. This CDR3 is CASRGHLSSGNTIYF. CDR3 coding DNA: TGTGCCAGCAGAGGACATCTTAGCTCTGGAAACACCATATATTTT.

This clone has just one count. The chain combines TRBV11-2 with TRBJ2-7, with D perhaps matching TRBD2 (6 bases). Trimming cost V 2 bases and J 5 bases, with 16 bases left between them. The CDR3 has 15 amino acids. Per germline, CDR1 SGHAT and CDR2 FQNNGV. This CDR3 is CASSLTGTLGDEQYF. DNA of the CDR3: TGTGCCAGCAGCTTAACCGGGACTCTCGGAGACGAGCAGTACTTC.

The rearrangement joins TRBV14 to TRBJ2-5; D possibly corresponds to TRBD2 (6 bases). The germline CDR1 and CDR2 sequences are SGHDN and FVKESK. V lost 2 bases and J 1 base, leaving 14 bases between the germline ends. The CDR3 runs to 16 residues. CDR3 in amino acids: CASSQMTSGFQETQYF. CDR3 bases: TGTGCCAGCAGCCAAATGACAAGCGGGTTCCAAGAGACCCAGTACTTC.

The chain employs TRBV5-1 and TRBJ2-3; D ambiguous. Trimming took 7 bases from V and 1 from J, leaving 13 bases between them. CDR3 length: 14 amino acids. Germline CDR1 and CDR2: SGHRS and YFSETQ. The CDR3 spells CASSPEIGTDTQYF. CDR3 coding DNA: TGCGCCAGCTCCCCGGAGATTGGCACAGATACGCAGTATTTT.

V and J are TRBV7-9 and TRBJ2-5; no clear D gene. Germline assignment: CDR1 SEHNR and CDR2 FQNEAQ (reference sequence). There are 13 residues in the CDR3. V lost 0 bases to trimming and J lost 2 bases, with 4 bases between them. The CDR3 sequence is CASSLARQETQYF. The CDR3 coding sequence is TGTGCCAGCAGCTTAGCTAGACAAGAGACCCAGTACTTC.

The J gene is TRBJ2-5, the V gene TRBV28, with TRBD2 matching 11 bases. V was clipped by 4 bases and J by 1 base; unmatched bases: 14. CDR1 is MDHEN, CDR2 SYDVKM, per germline. The CDR3 length is 19 residues. CDR3 in amino acids: CASSWGAFRLAGSQETQYF. The CDR3 DNA is TGTGCCAGCAGTTGGGGGGCCTTTAGACTAGCGGGAAGCCAAGAGACCCAGTACTTC.

The chain combines TRBV2 with TRBJ1-1, with 8 bases matching TRBD1. Losses at the gene ends were 8 bases for V and 2 bases for J; bases not matched to a gene: 4. The CDR3 runs 13 residues. Germline CDR1 and CDR2: SNHLY and FYNNEI. The CDR3 DNA reads as TGTGCCAGCCCGGGACAGGTAAACACTGAAGCTTTCTTT. The encoded protein is CASPGQVNTEAFF.

The rearrangement joins TRBV6-5 to TRBJ2-5, with 8 bases that match TRBD2. V gave up 5 bases and J gave up 5 bases; unmatched junction bases: 7. This CDR3 region has 14 residues. Looked up from germline, CDR1 is MNHEY and CDR2 is SVGAGI. CDR3 residues: CASSGSGSGETQYF. The CDR3 DNA sequence: TGTGCCAGCAGTGGAAGCGGGAGTGGGGAGACCCAGTACTTC.

The chain uses TRBV18 and TRBJ2-6, with D maybe TRBD2 (6 bases). Germline V CDR1 and CDR2: KGHSH, LQKENI. There are 16 residues in the CDR3. The V end was cut by 3 bases, the J end by 4 bases, with 13 bases between. CDR3 residues: CASSPVRGRGANVLTF. CDR3 bases: TGTGCCAGCTCACCCGTTCGGGGGAGAGGGGCCAACGTCCTGACTTTC. Supplemented by reference TRBV18 and TRBJ2-6, the full variable domain reads NAGVMQNPRHLVRRRGQEARLRCSPMKGHSHVYWYRQLPEEGLKFMVYLQKENIIDESGMPKERFSAEFPKEGPSILRIQQVVRGDSAAYFCASSPVRGRGANVLTFGAGSRLTVL.